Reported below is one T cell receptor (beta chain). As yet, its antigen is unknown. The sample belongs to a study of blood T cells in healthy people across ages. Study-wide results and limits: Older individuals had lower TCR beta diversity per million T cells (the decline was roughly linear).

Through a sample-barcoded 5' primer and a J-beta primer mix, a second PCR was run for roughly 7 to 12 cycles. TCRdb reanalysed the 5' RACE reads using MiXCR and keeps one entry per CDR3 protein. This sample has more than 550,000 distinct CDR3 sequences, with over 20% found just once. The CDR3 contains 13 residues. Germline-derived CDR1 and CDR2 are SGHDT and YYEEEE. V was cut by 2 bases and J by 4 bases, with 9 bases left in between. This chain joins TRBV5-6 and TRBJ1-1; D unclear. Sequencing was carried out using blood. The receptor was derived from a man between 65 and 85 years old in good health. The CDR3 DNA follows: TGTGCCAGCAGCTTTGAAGGTGGCACTGAAGCTTTCTTT. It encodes CASSFEGGTEAFF.